The clone carrying this T cell receptor (beta chain) came up a few times. Its specificity is not known. The record originates from a study of regulatory T cells in long-lasting Graves disease. Overall study findings and caveats: TRBV28, TRBJ1-2 and TRBJ2-5 were segments that persistent disease favored. New patients shared more than 950 public clonotypes, and persistent patients shared more, with over 2,500.

Both iRepertoire HTBI primers and Arm-PCR of CDR3 regions were used to build the TCR beta libraries. TCRdb fed the multiplex PCR reads into MiXCR, producing one record per CDR3 protein. The data show about 560,000 distinct CDR3 sequences, 16% seen once. The time point was: newly diagnosed GD, antithyroid drugs for less than 3 months. Isolated PBMC RNA provided the starting material for the TCR library. The germline CDR1 and CDR2 sequences are KGHDR and SFDVKD. The CDR3 covers 17 residues. Deletions cut 3 bases from V and 3 bases from J, with 17 bases between. A further study also used this sample, focusing on T cells in Graves' hyperthyroidism and ophthalmopathy. From that paper: Hyperthyroidism had been newly diagnosed in patients aged 18 to 65, and its duration was under 2 months. Blood held most thyroid clonotypes expanded above 0.001 frequency.

The chain links TRBV24-1 to TRBJ2-1; D possibly uses TRBD1 or TRBD2 (5 bases each). This specimen consisted of peripheral blood mononuclear cells (PBMCs), obtained at new diagnosis, from a patient treated with antithyroid drugs. The receptor was derived from a man between 18 and 29 years old with Graves disease. The DNA of the CDR3 is TGTGCCACCAGTGATCCTTATCGGGACCTTAACTACAATGAGCAGTTCTTC. It yields the protein CATSDPYRDLNYNEQFF.